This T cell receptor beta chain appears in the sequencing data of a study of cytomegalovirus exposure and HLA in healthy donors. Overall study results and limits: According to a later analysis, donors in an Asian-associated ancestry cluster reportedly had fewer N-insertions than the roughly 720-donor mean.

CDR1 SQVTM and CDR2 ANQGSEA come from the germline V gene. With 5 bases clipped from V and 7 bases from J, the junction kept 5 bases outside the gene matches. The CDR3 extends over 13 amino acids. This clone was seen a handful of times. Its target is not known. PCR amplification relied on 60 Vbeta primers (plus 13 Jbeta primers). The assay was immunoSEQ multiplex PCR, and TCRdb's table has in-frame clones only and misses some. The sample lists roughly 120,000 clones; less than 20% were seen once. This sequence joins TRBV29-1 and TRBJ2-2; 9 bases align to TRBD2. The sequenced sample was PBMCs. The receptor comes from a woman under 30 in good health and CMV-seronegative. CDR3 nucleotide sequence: TGCAGCGTTCTTAGCGGGAGCGTCGGGGAGCTGTTTTTT. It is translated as CSVLSGSVGELFF.